The next 24 T cell receptor beta chains were all read from a single sample in a study of cytotoxic CD8 clonotypes in ibrutinib-treated CLL. Only in-frame clones appear in the TCRdb table, and some are missing; sequencing was by immunoSEQ multiplex PCR. The data hold around 20,000 clones, with over 70% observed a single time. The specimen comprised PBMCs, sampled before ibrutinib treatment. All receptors come from a human donor with chronic lymphocytic leukemia.

V and J are TRBV15 and TRBJ2-7; D remains unclear. Per the germline V gene, CDR1 is LNHNV and CDR2 is YYDKDF (reference sequence). The CDR3 has 16 residues. Trimming took 0 bases from V and 3 from J, leaving 15 bases between them. In nucleotides, the CDR3 is TGTGCCACCAGCAGAGATTTATCCCGGCCAAACTACGAGCAGTACTTC. It specifies CATSRDLSRPNYEQYF. Full variable domain (outside the CDR3, taken from reference TRBV15 and TRBJ2-7): DAMVIQNPRYQVTQFGKPVTLSCSQTLNHNVMYWYQQKSSQAPKLLFHYYDKDFNNEADTPDNFQSRRPNTSFCFLDIRSPGLGDTAMYLCATSRDLSRPNYEQYFGPGTRLTVT.

This clone appeared a few times. The V call is TRBV6-1, the J call TRBJ2-5; no definite D call. The CDR3 has 13 residues. Per germline, CDR1 MNHNS and CDR2 SASEGT. Trimming stripped 5 bases from V and 5 bases from J, with 12 bases between. CDR3 residues: CASSPQLGETQYF. The CDR3 bases are TGTGCCAGCAGTCCTCAGCTAGGGGAGACCCAGTACTTC.

This clone is a singleton in its sample. The CDR3 DNA reads TGTGCCAGCAGCGTAGCGACTAGCGGGGGCAGTCAAGAGACCCAGTACTTC. The encoded protein is CASSVATSGGSQETQYF. The chain recombines TRBV9 with TRBJ2-5; 12 nucleotides agree with TRBD2. V lost 0 bases, J lost 2 bases, and 5 bases stayed unmatched. Germline values: CDR1 SGDLS, CDR2 YYNGEE. The CDR3 runs to 17 residues.

The chain has TRBV11-2 and TRBJ1-1, with 8 bases lining up with TRBD1. The ends lost 4 bases at V and 2 bases at J; junction bases unmatched: 6. The CDR3 runs to 15 residues. Germline CDR1 reads SGHAT; CDR2 reads FQNNGV. The CDR3 loop is CASSSGGQANTEAFF. The CDR3 region has the DNA TGTGCCAGCAGCTCTGGGGGACAGGCAAACACTGAAGCTTTCTTT.

CDR3 in amino acids: CASSQTGWGQPQHF. In DNA form, the CDR3 reads TGTGCCAGCAGCCAGACAGGGTGGGGTCAGCCCCAGCATTTT. V is TRBV5-5 and J is TRBJ1-5, with 7 bases aligning to TRBD1. CDR1 and CDR2 (germline): SGHKS, YYEKEE (reference sequence). V trimming: 4 bases; J trimming: 6 bases; junction bases outside the gene matches: 7. The CDR3 has 14 amino acids.

The gene calls are TRBV10-3 and TRBJ2-5; 8 bases align to TRBD1. The CDR3 spans 18 residues. Germline CDR1 is ENHRY and CDR2 is SYGVKD. V was clipped by 6 bases and J by 1 base; unmatched bases: 16. The CDR3 protein is CAIREGQGSSITQETQYF. The CDR3 region has the DNA TGTGCCATCAGAGAAGGACAGGGCTCAAGTATCACCCAAGAGACCCAGTACTTC.

The chain combines TRBV19 with TRBJ2-2; perhaps D is TRBD1 or TRBD2 (6 bases each). This CDR3 has 16 residues. The V gene lost 7 bases and the J gene lost 6 bases, with 21 bases spanning the gap. Germline V lookup: CDR1 LNHDA, CDR2 SQIVND (reference sequence). CDR3 coding DNA: TGTGCCAGTACCAAGGGTACAGGGAGGTCCGCCGGGGAGCTGTTTTTT. Translating gives CASTKGTGRSAGELFF.

The chain links TRBV30 to TRBJ2-7, with TRBD1 as a possible D gene (5 bases). Trimming took off 1 base at V and 6 bases at J, with 7 bases between the two ends. The germline CDR1 and CDR2 sequences are GTSNPN and SVGIG (reference sequence). CDR3 size: 11 residues. This CDR3 reads CAWSAGIEQYF. DNA of the CDR3: TGTGCCTGGAGTGCAGGGATCGAGCAGTACTTC.

This clone was observed once. The chain couples TRBV28 to TRBJ2-7; maybe TRBD1 (6 bases). V was pared by 6 bases and J by 5 bases, with 8 bases between. The CDR3 runs to 11 residues. CDR1 and CDR2 from the germline V gene are MDHEN and SYDVKM. CDR3 amino acids: CASSRGNEQYF. For the CDR3, the DNA is TGTGCCAGCAGCAGGGGAAACGAGCAGTACTTC.

This rearrangement joins TRBV28 to TRBJ2-7, with 7 bases fitting TRBD2. Germline CDR1 MDHEN, CDR2 SYDVKM. CDR3 length: 14 amino acids. Trimming took 5 bases from V and 2 from J; bases not matched to a gene: 6. CDR3 sequence (DNA): TGTGCCAGCAGTGGGCCCCGGGGGGCCTACGAGCAGTACTTC. It codes for CASSGPRGAYEQYF.

This chain uses TRBV19 with TRBJ1-5; 7 nucleotides agree with TRBD1. Germline V CDR1 and CDR2: LNHDA, SQIVND (reference sequence). The CDR3 length is 18 residues. The V gene end was trimmed by 4 bases and the J gene end by 0 bases; junction bases not matched to a gene: 12. CDR3 loop: CASSTPNFDRVSNQPQHF. Here the CDR3 DNA reads TGTGCCAGTAGTACTCCAAATTTCGACAGGGTTAGCAATCAGCCCCAGCATTTT.

The chain carries TRBV20-1 and TRBJ2-1; D is uncertain. Germline CDR1 is DFQATT and CDR2 is SNEGSKA (reference sequence). The CDR3 is 11 amino acids. V was pared by 4 bases and J by 5 bases, with 6 bases between. This CDR3 reads CSAKQNNEQFF. Here the CDR3 DNA reads TGCAGTGCTAAACAGAACAATGAGCAGTTCTTC.

This chain joins TRBV25-1 and TRBJ1-1; perhaps TRBD1 as D (5 bases). The CDR3 contains 15 residues. Trimming shortened V by 2 bases and J by 7 bases, and 17 bases separated the two germline ends. Germline V gene sequence: CDR1 MGHDK, CDR2 SYGVNS. The CDR3 here is CASSENLLGTGEAFF. Here the CDR3 DNA reads TGTGCCAGCAGTGAAAACTTGCTAGGGACGGGTGAAGCTTTCTTT.

The V call is TRBV5-1, the J call TRBJ2-7; 9 bases fit TRBD1. Germline values: CDR1 SGHRS, CDR2 YFSETQ. Trimming at V came to 4 bases and at J to 2 bases, leaving 7 bases not matched to a gene. This CDR3 has 15 residues. The CDR3 spells CASSGGTGSTYEQYF. The CDR3 DNA reads as TGCGCCAGCAGCGGGGGGACAGGGAGTACCTACGAGCAGTACTTC.

For the CDR3, the DNA is TGTGCCAGCAGCTTAGGATCGGGGGCCATAGATACGCAGTATTTT. Translated, it gives CASSLGSGAIDTQYF. The V and J genes are TRBV7-9 and TRBJ2-3; D may match TRBD1 or TRBD2 (6 bases each). This CDR3 has 15 residues. Germline CDR1 SEHNR, CDR2 FQNEAQ (reference sequence). V lost 1 base and J 5 bases, leaving 13 bases between the germline ends.

The CDR3 DNA is TGTGCCAGTAGTACCGACAGGGCAGATACGCAGTATTTT. Its protein product is CASSTDRADTQYF. This sequence joins TRBV19 and TRBJ2-3; 7 nucleotides agree with TRBD1. Losses at the gene ends were 4 bases for V and 4 bases for J; bases not matched to a gene: 2. The CDR3 spans 13 residues. Germline assignment: CDR1 LNHDA and CDR2 SQIVND (reference sequence).

There are a few counts of this clone. The chain is built from TRBV7-2 and TRBJ1-2; tentatively, D is TRBD1 (5 bases). Germline CDR1 is SGHTA and CDR2 is FQGNSA. V was cut by 5 bases and J by 2 bases, with 15 bases left in between. This CDR3 comprises 15 residues. The CDR3 spells CASSPHGAGNYGYTF. The CDR3 nucleotides are TGTGCCAGCAGCCCTCATGGGGCAGGGAACTATGGCTACACCTTC.

This clone has a single count. V is TRBV10-3 and J is TRBJ1-1; 8 bases agree with TRBD1. The CDR3 is made up of 15 amino acids. Germline V gives CDR1 ENHRY, CDR2 SYGVKD. The J segment lost 1 base and the V segment lost 4 bases, leaving 5 bases of the junction unmatched. The CDR3 reads CAISGGTGANTEAFF. CDR3 nucleotides: TGTGCCATCAGTGGAGGGACAGGCGCGAACACTGAAGCTTTCTTT.

The rearrangement uses TRBV30 and TRBJ1-5, with a weak D call TRBD1 (5 bases). Germline assignment: CDR1 GTSNPN and CDR2 SVGIG (reference sequence). CDR3 length: 14 amino acids. V lost 3 bases, J lost 0 bases, and 9 bases lay in between. CDR3 protein: CAWSAGHSNQPQHF. The CDR3 DNA reads TGTGCCTGGAGCGCGGGGCATAGCAATCAGCCCCAGCATTTT.

The V call is TRBV25-1, the J call TRBJ1-4; TRBD1 aligns across 7 bases. Germline values: CDR1 MGHDK, CDR2 SYGVNS. J lost 5 bases, V lost 3 bases, and 3 bases had no gene match. The CDR3 length is 14 residues. CDR3 nucleotide sequence: TGTGCCAGCAGTGAGAGCAGGGGGAATGAAAAACTGTTTTTT. It specifies CASSESRGNEKLFF. The full variable domain, rest sourced from reference TRBV25-1 and TRBJ1-4, is EADIYQTPRYLVIGTGKKITLECSQTMGHDKMYWYQQDPGMELHLIHYSYGVNSTEKGDLSSESTVSRIRTEHFPLTLESARPSHTSQYLCASSESRGNEKLFFGSGTQLSVL.

This clone has just a few counts. The V call is TRBV11-2, the J call TRBJ2-7, with D possibly TRBD2 on 5 matching bases. V lost 5 bases to trimming and J lost 2 bases, with 13 bases between them. The V gene's germline CDR1 is SGHAT and CDR2 FQNNGV. The CDR3 totals 14 residues. The CDR3 loop is CASSLGLATYEQYF. In DNA, the CDR3 is TGTGCCAGCAGCCTTGGACTCGCCACCTACGAGCAGTACTTC.

The chain combines TRBV11-3 with TRBJ1-1; D is unclear. Germline CDR1 SGHNT, CDR2 YENEEA. Trimming pared 3 bases from V and 2 bases from J, leaving 7 bases between. This CDR3 comprises 13 residues. CDR3 sequence: CASSFGSNTEAFF. The DNA of the CDR3 is TGTGCCAGCAGCTTCGGGTCCAACACTGAAGCTTTCTTT.

J is TRBJ2-2 and V is TRBV5-1; 7 bases map to TRBD1. Unmatched junction bases numbered 5, after V lost 3 bases and J lost 0 bases. The V gene's germline CDR1 is SGHRS and CDR2 YFSETQ. The CDR3 extends over 16 amino acids. The CDR3, as DNA: TGCGCCAGCAGCTCGACAGGGCACCCGAACACCGGGGAGCTGTTTTTT. It codes for CASSSTGHPNTGELFF.

V and J are TRBV7-3 and TRBJ2-7; D gene ambiguous. The V end was cut by 0 bases, the J end by 4 bases, with 7 bases between. CDR1 SGHTA and CDR2 FQGTGA come from the germline V gene. The length of the CDR3 is 13 residues. CDR3 in DNA: TGTGCCAGCAGCTTAACGGCCGGATACGAGCAGTACTTC. As protein: CASSLTAGYEQYF.